The sequence of this TCR beta chain was determined in a study of shared clonotypes between healthy human individuals (dated by TCRdb to between 2020 and 2021). Study-level background: A couple of women and a few men aged 18 to 49 years were included in the cohort. The study deeply sequenced blood TCR repertoires of five healthy adults to estimate repertoire size and the extent of clonotype sharing between individuals. Between about 0.8 and 8.9 billion PBMCs per donor were obtained by leukapheresis. Libraries were prepared and TCR repertoires were sequenced by different laboratories using diverse techniques, in order to increase sequencing depth and limit assay-specific biases. The full study reports these points: The small number of donors limited the genetic and exposure-history diversity represented. Pairwise subsampling led to the expectation that sequencing depth would affect the degree of clonotype sharing among donors. Sampling was restricted to blood, and TCR repertoires in tissues likely differ from the TCR repertoires found in blood.

The germline V gene specifies MDHEN as CDR1 and SYDVKM as CDR2. Including cysteine and phenylalanine, the CDR3 has 14 amino acids. Only CDR3 DNA remains: 42 bases, in frame from the first base. To note about this clone: Its antigen is currently not known. Being one base from a much bigger clone, this may be a read error.

The donors were healthy, HIV-negative adults with no recently reported acute infections or vaccinations. Only Caucasian adults living in Nashville, Tennessee, USA were represented among the donors. For unsorted samples, approximately 84 million PBMCs were counted, and genomic DNA was extracted using the QIAamp DNA Blood Mini kit. Blood was obtained by leukapheresis, after which PBMCs were separated by Ficoll-Histopaque density gradient centrifugation and cryopreserved in liquid nitrogen vapor phase. Using the deep immunoSEQ assay, TCR CDR3 regions were amplified from genomic DNA by multiplex PCR. Genomic DNA extracted from each cell subset was distributed evenly over all wells of several immunoSEQ 96-well plates, and each plate served as one replicate. For unsorted PBMC, roughly 0.3 ug genomic DNA, equal to around 30,000 T cell genomes, was loaded into each replicate PCR. Unsorted PBMC genomic DNA was sequenced across ten immunoSEQ deep assay plates. Purified libraries were measured with a Qubit 3.0 fluorometer, size-checked on a Bioanalyzer 2100, and measured again with the KAPA Library Quantification kit. Every immunoSEQ 96-well plate was sequenced on a separate single-read 150-cycle Illumina NextSeq 550 flow cell. The paper's data handling went like this. The immunoSEQ output contained only junctional sequences without quality scores, so filtering could not match that applied to full-length reads. To assign V/J genes and CDR3, sequences were annotated using PyIR, a Python wrapper for IgBLAST v1.9, with IMGT germline references. Reads were filtered out if the reads had weak V/J assignments (E-value above 1e-6), no CDR3, stop codons, out-of-frame junctions, or ambiguous translated residues. V3J clonotypes were defined as sequences sharing the same inferred V gene, J gene, and CDR3 amino acid sequence. The percentage overlap between two repertoires was calculated by dividing the number of shared unique clonotypes by the size of the smaller repertoire. Three approaches were used to assess repertoire richness: RTK rarefaction, the Chao1 estimator, and Recon v2.1 estimates of unobserved clonotypes. TCRdb provides this immuneACCESS table in a form limited to in-frame rearrangements. Some clones are lacking; in checked studies, under half of them reflect an unresolved V gene, and why the rest are absent is not known. From that table come the V and J calls and clone size; the DNA was used to work out D and trimming. This sample lists some 500,000 clones; approximately 77% were detected once. The ten largest clones take up around 11% of the sample.

Sequencing used PBMCs. The V gene is TRBV28 and the J gene is TRBJ1-1; the D gene is possibly TRBD1, with 5 bases matching. The clonotype comes from a woman in her 40s in good health. Some clones in this sample may be carry-over from other donors' samples. The CDR3: CANSLQQVNTEAFF. The DNA sequence is given as TGTGCCAACAGTTTACAACAGGTGAACACTGAAGCTTTCTTT. The entire variable domain, with the stretches around the CDR3 drawn from the reference TRBV28 and TRBJ1-1 proteins, is DVKVTQSSRYLVKRTGEKVFLECVQDMDHENMFWYRQDPGLGLRLIYFSYDVKMKEKGDIPEGYSVSREKKERFSLILESASTNQTSMYLCANSLQQVNTEAFFGQGTRLTVV.